These T cell receptor beta chains were read from a single sample in a study of sequential checkpoint blockade in melanoma. TCRdb's copy holds only in-frame clones and misses some; the assay was immunoSEQ multiplex PCR. The data contain more than 15,000 clones, over 60% of them singletons. Sequenced here: CD8+ T cells sorted from blood (inferred from file names), sampled from a patient given nivolumab and ipilimumab in sequence. The receptors were sampled from a human donor with melanoma. CDR3s include the opening cysteine and the closing phenylalanine or tryptophan. D genes are given only for firm matches. Size values are once, few and many counts, or a class for expanded clones, and some rows have none.

len	v_gene	abundance	d_gene	j_gene	CDR3nt	CDR3aa
13	TRBV10-3	NA	NA	TRBJ1-1	TGTGCCACCTCTGATGCACAGGGAGACGAAGCTTTCTTT	CATSDAQGDEAFF
14	TRBV25-1	NA	TRBD1	TRBJ1-2	TGTGCCACCTCGCCGGGACAGGGGGCAGGAGGCTACACCTTC	CATSPGQGAGGYTF
15	TRBV6-6	once	NA	TRBJ2-7	TGTGCCAGCAGTTACTCGTCAGGGGCCGCGAGCGAGCAGTACTTC	CASSYSSGAASEQYF
14	TRBV7-9	NA	TRBD1	TRBJ2-7	TGTGCCAGCAGCTTAGCCCCCCCAGGGGGCGAGCAGTACTTC	CASSLAPPGGEQYF
16	TRBV19	NA	NA	TRBJ1-5	TGTGCCAGTAGTACCCAATGGACAGAGGTCGGTCAGCCCCAGCATTTT	CASSTQWTEVGQPQHF
17	TRBV2	few	NA	TRBJ2-2	TGTGCCAGCAGTGAAGAGGGGGGGCCGACGGACACCGGGGAGCTGTTTTTT	CASSEEGGPTDTGELFF
12	TRBV6-1	NA	TRBD2	TRBJ2-7	TGTGCCAGCGTGACCGGGGGGAAGGGGCAGTACTTC	CASVTGGKGQYF
12	TRBV29-1	NA	TRBD1	TRBJ1-2	TGCAGCGTCGGGACAGGGGATGGTGGCTACACCTTC	CSVGTGDGGYTF
15	TRBV15	NA	NA	TRBJ2-7	TGTGCCACCAGCACAACCTTTAGGGGGGGTGGCGAGCAGTACTTC	CATSTTFRGGGEQYF
19	TRBV7-2	NA	TRBD2	TRBJ2-7	TGTGCCAGCAGCTTAGAATTCGAGGGGTTATGGACTAGCGGGTACGAGCAGTACTTC	CASSLEFEGLWTSGYEQYF
15	TRBV19	NA	TRBD1	TRBJ1-1	TGTGCCAGTAGTATATGGGACAGCCTGAACACTGAAGCTTTCTTT	CASSIWDSLNTEAFF
12	TRBV7-3	NA	NA	TRBJ2-1	TGTGCCAGCAGCTCCGTTTCGGGGTTTCAGTTCTTC	CASSSVSGFQFF
17	TRBV11-3	NA	TRBD1	TRBJ1-6	TGTGCCAGCAGCTTAGATATTAGGGGGCGAAGTAATTCACCCCTCCACTTT	CASSLDIRGRSNSPLHF
15	TRBV4-2	NA	NA	TRBJ2-6	TGTGCCAGCAGCCAAGATTTCCCGGGAAGCAACGTCCTGACTTTC	CASSQDFPGSNVLTF
20	TRBV18	few	TRBD1	TRBJ2-2	TGTGCCAGCTCATGGTCGACAGGGGATCGACCCCGTGTGGCCCCCGGGGAGCTGTTTTTT	CASSWSTGDRPRVAPGELFF
16	TRBV5-6	NA	NA	TRBJ1-1	TGTGCCAGCAGCTTGGTCCCGGAGGGATTGAACACTGAAGCTTTCTTT	CASSLVPEGLNTEAFF
16	TRBV7-9	NA	NA	TRBJ2-2	TGTGCCAGCAGCTTATCGGGGGCGGGAGTTGCCGGGGAGCTGTTTTTT	CASSLSGAGVAGELFF
16	TRBV4-2	NA	TRBD2	TRBJ2-1	TGTGCCAGCAGCCAAGGGACTAGCTACTCCTACAATGAGCAGTTCTTC	CASSQGTSYSYNEQFF
15	TRBV6-5	once	NA	TRBJ1-1	TGTGCCAGCAGTTACATATCTAACCTCAACACTGAAGCTTTCTTT	CASSYISNLNTEAFF
14	TRBV12-5	few	NA	TRBJ1-2	TGTGCTAGTGGTTTAGGACTGACCGTCTATGGCTACACCTTC	CASGLGLTVYGYTF
16	TRBV5-6	NA	NA	TRBJ2-7	TGTGCCAGCAGCTTGGCCTCTCGGAAGACAGCTTACGAGCAGTACTTC	CASSLASRKTAYEQYF
16	TRBV7-9	medium-sized	TRBD2	TRBJ2-7	TGTGCCAGCAGCCGGACTAGCGGGAGTACCCCCTACGAGCAGTACTTC	CASSRTSGSTPYEQYF
13	TRBV11-3	few	TRBD1	TRBJ1-1	TGTGCCAGCAGCCTCGGGACAGGAAATGAAGCTTTCTTT	CASSLGTGNEAFF
13	TRBV9	NA	NA	TRBJ1-1	TGTGCCAGCAGCGTAGGGTTGAGCACTGAAGCTTTCTTT	CASSVGLSTEAFF
16	TRBV27	few	TRBD1	TRBJ2-7	TGTGCCAGCTCCACGGGGCCGACAGGGGGCGGGTACGAGCAGTACTTC	CASSTGPTGGGYEQYF